Listed below are T cell receptor beta chains from one sample, sequenced in a study of response to subunit inactivated influenza vaccine. Each CDR3 protein is one row after TCRdb ran MiXCR on the RT-PCR reads. This sample has 150,000 or so distinct CDR3 sequences; approximately 10% occur once, and the top ten carry 9.5% to 15%. The material sequenced was non-naive T cells sorted from PBMCs, taken roughly 46 days after vaccination. The receptors were sampled from a man aged 50 to 60 who received an inactivated influenza vaccine. Each CDR3 is given with its conserved first and last residue. D genes are given only for firm matches. Size is omitted from some rows. Given values are once, few, many or a class for expanded clones.

cdr3_length	clone_size	v_call	j_call	d_call	cdr3_aa	cdr3_nt
16	many	TRBV7-2	TRBJ2-1	-	CASSLALRRSGNEQFF	TGTGCCAGCAGCTTAGCGCTAAGGAGGTCTGGCAATGAGCAGTTCTTC
16	many	TRBV7-2	TRBJ1-2	-	CASSWGAGTLSYGYTF	TGTGCCAGCAGCTGGGGGGCAGGAACTCTGTCCTATGGCTACACCTTC
15	-	TRBV2	TRBJ1-3	-	CASRGGTARGNTMYF	TGTGCCAGCAGGGGAGGGACGGCGAGGGGAAACACCATGTATTTT
13	-	TRBV2	TRBJ2-4	-	CASSGLAKNIQYF	TGTGCCAGCAGTGGATTAGCCAAAAACATTCAGTACTTC
15	-	TRBV4-3	TRBJ1-1	-	CASSQSSQVNTEAFF	TGCGCCAGCAGCCAATCCTCGCAGGTGAACACTGAAGCTTTCTTT
14	few	TRBV7-8	TRBJ1-2	TRBD1	CASSPTGAPYGYTF	TGTGCCAGCAGCCCGACAGGGGCGCCCTATGGCTACACCTTC
13	-	TRBV5-6	TRBJ2-3	-	CASSVGLTDTQYF	TGTGCCAGCAGCGTTGGCCTAACAGATACGCAGTATTTT
15	-	TRBV29-1	TRBJ2-2	-	CSVHGLGGNTGELFF	TGCAGCGTCCACGGACTTGGGGGGAACACCGGGGAGCTGTTTTTT
17	-	TRBV7-9	TRBJ2-1	-	CASSLEDGVKIYNEQFF	TGTGCCAGCAGCTTAGAGGACGGGGTGAAAATATACAATGAGCAGTTCTTC
15	few	TRBV24-1	TRBJ2-2	TRBD2	CATSLAGANTGELFF	TGTGCCACCAGTCTTGCGGGGGCGAACACCGGGGAGCTGTTTTTT
15	few	TRBV7-2	TRBJ2-3	TRBD1	CASSSRTGHTDTQYF	TGTGCCAGCAGCTCAAGGACAGGCCACACAGATACGCAGTATTTT
16	many	TRBV20-1	TRBJ1-1	TRBD1	CSARRVGNRGIGEAFF	TGCAGTGCTAGAAGGGTCGGGAACAGGGGAATTGGTGAAGCTTTCTTT
14	-	TRBV6-1	TRBJ1-5	TRBD1	CASTKTGGYQPQHF	TGTGCCAGCACGAAGACAGGGGGGTACCAGCCCCAGCATTTT
21	-	TRBV4-1	TRBJ2-5	TRBD2	CASSQERTGVAGGGYQETQYF	TGCGCCAGCAGCCAAGAGCGGACGGGGGTAGCGGGAGGGGGGTACCAAGAGACCCAGTACTTC
13	-	TRBV5-1	TRBJ1-2	-	CASNAGGTYGYTF	TGCGCCAGCAATGCCGGGGGGACCTATGGCTACACCTTC
15	-	TRBV15	TRBJ2-7	-	CATSRDDSGTYEQYF	TGTGCCACCAGCAGAGATGATAGCGGAACCTACGAGCAGTACTTC
15	-	TRBV3-1	TRBJ2-3	TRBD1	CASSQDRTGSDTQYF	TGTGCCAGCAGCCAAGATAGGACAGGGTCAGATACGCAGTATTTT
14	-	TRBV7-9	TRBJ1-1	-	CASSSQGRHTEAFF	TGTGCCAGCAGCTCCCAGGGGCGGCACACTGAAGCTTTCTTT
16	many	TRBV6-5	TRBJ2-5	TRBD2	CASSSSLPGLSETQYF	TGTGCCAGCAGTTCCAGCTTACCGGGACTATCAGAGACCCAGTACTTC
14	many	TRBV24-1	TRBJ2-2	TRBD2	CATSVTSPTGELFF	TGTGCCACCAGTGTGACTAGCCCCACCGGGGAGCTGTTTTTT
14	many	TRBV20-1	TRBJ2-1	TRBD1	CSASGTGEINEQFF	TGCAGTGCTAGCGGGACAGGGGAGATTAATGAGCAGTTCTTC
14	many	TRBV20-1	TRBJ2-1	-	CSARAFSSYNEQFF	TGCAGTGCTAGAGCCTTTAGCTCCTACAATGAGCAGTTCTTC
14	-	TRBV29-1	TRBJ2-1	TRBD1	CSVEPRGLPNEQFF	TGCAGCGTTGAACCCAGGGGGCTACCCAATGAGCAGTTCTTC
11	many	TRBV10-3	TRBJ2-7	-	CAIRGTGEQYF	TGTGCCATCAGGGGGACTGGCGAGCAGTACTTC
13	many	TRBV2	TRBJ1-5	-	CASRKLGYQPQHF	TGTGCCAGCAGGAAGCTCGGATACCAGCCCCAGCATTTT
15	few	TRBV7-9	TRBJ1-4	-	CASSPGGVTNEKLFF	TGTGCCAGCAGCCCCGGTGGGGTAACTAATGAAAAACTGTTTTTT
14	-	TRBV5-1	TRBJ2-7	TRBD2	CASSFQRGTYEQYF	TGCGCCAGCAGCTTCCAGCGGGGTACCTACGAGCAGTACTTC
13	-	TRBV20-1	TRBJ2-5	-	CSARVEYQETQYF	TGCAGTGCTAGGGTCGAGTACCAAGAGACCCAGTACTTC
16	many	TRBV27	TRBJ2-6	-	CASSSFQPSGANVLTF	TGTGCCAGCAGTTCCTTCCAGCCCTCTGGGGCCAACGTCCTGACTTTC
13	-	TRBV3-1	TRBJ1-1	TRBD1	CASSRQGGTEAFF	TGTGCCAGCAGCCGACAGGGTGGGACTGAAGCTTTCTTT
13	few	TRBV2	TRBJ1-5	-	CASSEGRGQPQHF	TGTGCCAGCAGTGAGGGGCGGGGGCAGCCCCAGCATTTT
15	-	TRBV28	TRBJ2-3	-	CASSPSGGRGDTQYF	TGTGCCAGCTCGCCATCCGGGGGGCGCGGAGATACGCAGTATTTT
13	many	TRBV12-3/TRBV12-4	TRBJ1-1	-	CASSFRPNTEAFF	TGTGCCAGCAGTTTTCGACCGAACACTGAAGCTTTCTTT
14	many	TRBV3-1	TRBJ2-7	TRBD1	CASSQSGQGTEQYF	TGTGCCAGCAGCCAATCCGGACAGGGGACCGAGCAGTACTTC
16	-	TRBV4-1	TRBJ2-2	-	CASSQRTGPATGELFF	TGCGCCAGCAGCCAGAGAACAGGGCCCGCCACCGGGGAGCTGTTTTTT
15	-	TRBV6-1	TRBJ2-2	TRBD2	CASSTGLANTGELFF	TGTGCCAGCAGTACAGGACTAGCGAACACCGGGGAGCTGTTTTTT
12	many	TRBV7-2	TRBJ2-1	-	CASSLGGDEQFF	TGTGCCAGCAGCTTAGGAGGGGATGAGCAGTTCTTC